The 2 T cell receptor beta chains reported below all come from one sample, sequenced in a study of T cells after yellow fever vaccination. One entry per CDR3 protein, called by TCRdb with MiXCR from the 5' RACE reads. The sample holds 500,000 to 550,000 distinct CDR3 sequences, roughly 22% seen once. The source was PBMCs, collected roughly 23 days after the first yellow fever vaccination. The receptor set was obtained from a young man who received the YFV17D yellow fever vaccine.

J is TRBJ1-3 and V is TRBV7-6, with D unclear. Germline CDR1 SGHVS, CDR2 FNYEAQ. The CDR3 consists of 18 residues. Trimming left V 2 bases short and J 0 bases short, with 17 bases between. The CDR3, as DNA: TGTGCCAGCAGCTTATCGGGCGACTTGGATTTCTCTGGAAACACCATATATTTT. Translation gives CASSLSGDLDFSGNTIYF. Variable domain in full (rest from reference TRBV7-6 and TRBJ1-3): GAGVSQSPRYKVTKRGQDVALRCDPISGHVSLYWYRQALGQGPEFLTYFNYEAQQDKSGLPNDRFSAERPEGSISTLTIQRTEQRDSAMYRCASSLSGDLDFSGNTIYFGEGSWLTVV.

The chain carries TRBV5-6 and TRBJ2-7; no reliable D call. CDR1 SGHDT and CDR2 YYEEEE come from the germline V gene. The CDR3 consists of 13 residues. V was trimmed by 2 bases and J by 2 bases, leaving 8 bases between them. As DNA, the CDR3 is TGTGCCAGCAGCTTCGGTTTCCCCTACGAGCAGTACTTC. This translates into CASSFGFPYEQYF. The full variable domain, in which reference TRBV5-6 and TRBJ2-7 provide the parts outside the CDR3, is DAGVTQSPTHLIKTRGQQVTLRCSPKSGHDTVSWYQQALGQGPQFIFQYYEEEERQRGNFPDRFSGHQFPNYSSELNVNALLLGDSALYLCASSFGFPYEQYFGPGTRLTVT.